What follows are 28 T cell receptor beta chains derived from one specimen sequenced in a study of CD8+CD57+ T cells in acquired aplastic anemia. CDR3 and TCR beta VDJ profiling relied on genomic DNA as the template. TCRdb reprocessed the reads with MiXCR, giving one entry per CDR3 protein. This sample has approximately 270,000 distinct CDR3 sequences, with approximately 57% found just once. Sequencing input: sorted CD4+, CD8+, or CD8+CD57+ T cells (not recorded which) from PBMCs. These receptors all come from a human donor with severe aplastic anemia or a healthy control (not recorded which).

This clonotype occurred many times. The rearrangement links TRBV7-8 to TRBJ2-3; 9 nucleotides match TRBD2. The CDR3 is 17 residues long. Germline CDR1 reads SGHVS; CDR2 reads FQNEAQ. V lost 1 base to trimming and J lost 0 bases; unmatched junction nucleotides: 5. CDR3 region: CASSLGSGGISTDTQYF. CDR3 bases: TGTGCCAGCAGCTTAGGAAGCGGGGGGATCAGCACAGATACGCAGTATTTT.

This clonotype has at least ten counts. This chain links TRBV6-1 with TRBJ2-2, with 8 bases that match TRBD1. Germline values: CDR1 MNHNS, CDR2 SASEGT. With V trimmed by 5 bases and J by 1 base, 3 bases remained unmatched. This CDR3 has 15 amino acids. CDR3 sequence reads: CASSTGTGNTGELFF. CDR3 in DNA: TGTGCCAGCAGTACCGGGACAGGGAACACCGGGGAGCTGTTTTTT.

The J gene is TRBJ2-7, the V gene TRBV20-1; TRBD2 is a possible D gene (5 bases). The V end was cut by 0 bases, the J end by 10 bases, with 16 bases between. The CDR3 sequence is 13 residues long. Germline CDR1 DFQATT, CDR2 SNEGSKA (reference sequence). The CDR3: CSARDHETTAQYF. The CDR3 nucleotides read TGCAGTGCTAGAGATCATGAGACTACGGCTCAGTACTTC.

This clonotype was seen many times. The junction departs from germline at one end; a sequencing error may be responsible. The chain recombines TRBV7-8 with TRBJ1-3; no definite D call. Germline loops: CDR1 SGHVS, CDR2 FQNEAQ. The CDR3 is 15 residues long. CDR3 protein: CASSLPVSSGNTIHF. DNA for the CDR3: TGTGCCAGCAGCTTACCCGTGAGCTCTGGAAACACCATACATTTT.

This chain links TRBV20-1 with TRBJ1-1; D is ambiguous. The CDR3 has 12 residues. With 5 bases removed from V and 3 bases from J, the gap between germline ends came to 10 bases. Germline CDR1 DFQATT, CDR2 SNEGSKA (reference sequence). CDR3 sequence: CSASDEDTEAFF. The DNA of the CDR3 is TGCAGTGCTTCGGACGAGGACACTGAAGCTTTCTTT.

On this clonotype: The DNA is left out, because the CDR3 cannot be placed on it with certainty; the CDR3 is given as TCRdb lists it. The chain joins TRBV7-3 to TRBJ2-1; the D segment call TRBD2 is taken from the table without a DNA check. The CDR3 is made up of 21 amino acids, end residues included. CDR1 is SGHTA and CDR2 is FQGTGA in the germline V gene. This chain's CDR3 is CDSSFYICSAPRGGVDNEQFF.

This clonotype was found once. V gene TRBV9 combines with J gene TRBJ2-2; TRBD2 aligns across 7 bases. V lost 8 bases and J lost 3; bases outside the gene matches: 10. This CDR3 has 15 residues. The germline V gene has CDR1 SGDLS and CDR2 YYNGEE. The CDR3 DNA follows: TGTGCCAGTGGAGGGGACTATGGCTACACCGGGGAGCTGTTTTTT. Protein sequence: CASGGDYGYTGELFF.

The chain joins TRBV20-1 to TRBJ2-2; D tentatively fits TRBD1 or TRBD2 (5 bases each). With 2 bases removed from V and 3 bases from J, the gap between germline ends came to 13 bases. Germline V gene sequence: CDR1 DFQATT, CDR2 SNEGSKA (reference sequence). CDR3 size: 15 residues. The CDR3 here is CSARRGGVDTGELFF. CDR3 sequence (DNA): TGCAGTGCTAGACGTGGGGGAGTGGACACCGGGGAGCTGTTTTTT.

The table lists this clonotype with a count of one. V is TRBV7-2 and J is TRBJ2-5, with D perhaps TRBD2 (6 bases). Germline CDR1 is SGHTA and CDR2 is FQGNSA. V lost 4 bases, J lost 1 base, and 19 bases lay in between. The CDR3 has 17 residues. CDR3 sequence: CASSSGKLGGAQETQYF. As DNA, the CDR3 is TGTGCCAGCAGCTCAGGGAAATTAGGCGGGGCCCAAGAGACCCAGTACTTC.

The table lists this clonotype with many counts. This chain joins TRBV20-1 and TRBJ2-3; D remains unclear. V lost 6 bases to trimming and J lost 4 bases, with 20 bases between them. The CDR3 totals 15 residues. Germline V gives CDR1 DFQATT, CDR2 SNEGSKA (reference sequence). The CDR3: CSARTLKAGPDTQYF. Here the CDR3 DNA reads TGCAGTGCGCGCACATTAAAGGCCGGACCAGATACGCAGTATTTT.

The chain has TRBV2 and TRBJ1-1; no reliable D call. Trimming left V 8 bases short and J 2 bases short, with 3 bases between. CDR1 is SNHLY, CDR2 FYNNEI, per germline. This CDR3 spans 10 amino acids. The CDR3 is CASLNTEAFF. As DNA, the CDR3 is TGTGCCAGCCTTAACACTGAAGCTTTCTTT.

The V call is TRBV29-1, the J call TRBJ2-3; D is unclear. CDR3 length equals 12 residues. V lost 5 bases and J 6 bases, leaving 12 bases between the germline ends. Germline assignment: CDR1 SQVTM and CDR2 ANQGSEA. CDR3 protein: CSVNLGSDTQYF. The CDR3, as DNA: TGCAGCGTTAACTTAGGGTCGGATACGCAGTATTTT.

The chain is built from TRBV5-4 and TRBJ2-1; D gene uncertain. V lost 2 bases and J 6 bases, leaving 6 bases between the germline ends. The CDR3 is 12 residues long. CDR1 is SGHNT, CDR2 YYREEE, per germline (reference sequence). In DNA form, the CDR3 reads TGTGCCAGCAGCTTTACTTTCAATGAGCAGTTCTTC. Its protein product is CASSFTFNEQFF.

This chain joins TRBV29-1 and TRBJ1-6; D is ambiguous. Germline V gene data show CDR1 as SQVTM and CDR2 as ANQGSEA. The CDR3 is made up of 13 amino acids. V was shortened by 4 bases and J by 7 bases, with 11 bases between the two germline ends. The CDR3: CSVAADQNSPLHF. CDR3 DNA: TGCAGCGTTGCGGCGGACCAAAATTCACCCCTCCACTTT.

This clonotype was seen a few times. The V gene is TRBV7-2, the J gene TRBJ1-1; 7 bases map to TRBD1. Trimming cost V 5 bases and J 8 bases; bases outside gene matches: 5. This CDR3 region has 12 residues. Germline V gene sequence: CDR1 SGHTA, CDR2 FQGNSA. The CDR3 bases are TGTGCCAGCAGCCCATGGACAGGAGAAGCTTTCTTT. As protein: CASSPWTGEAFF.

The V and J genes are TRBV29-1 and TRBJ2-3, with 14 bases identical to TRBD2. CDR1 is SQVTM and CDR2 is ANQGSEA in the germline V gene. CDR3 length: 16 amino acids. J gave up 1 base and V 8 bases, and 8 bases lay outside the gene matches. DNA of the CDR3: TGCAGCATACCGGGACTAGCGGGGGTAGGCACAGATACGCAGTATTTT. This translates into CSIPGLAGVGTDTQYF.

This chain connects TRBV18 to TRBJ2-2, with D possibly matching TRBD1 (5 bases). V was trimmed by 3 bases and J by 0 bases, leaving 14 bases between them. CDR1 and CDR2 (germline): KGHSH, LQKENI. The CDR3 extends over 17 amino acids. CDR3 coding DNA: TGTGCCAGCTCACCTCGACAGAGAAGGACGAACACCGGGGAGCTGTTTTTT. Translating gives CASSPRQRRTNTGELFF.

The genes are TRBV9 and TRBJ2-2; D perhaps matches TRBD2 (5 bases). V was cut by 0 bases and J by 5 bases, with 14 bases left in between. This CDR3 contains 16 residues. Germline V gene data show CDR1 as SGDLS and CDR2 as YYNGEE. The chain's CDR3 is CASSVVPDSGTGELFF. The CDR3 nucleotides are TGTGCCAGCAGCGTAGTTCCGGATTCGGGGACCGGGGAGCTGTTTTTT.

This clonotype was detected ten times or more. V gene TRBV5-1 combines with J gene TRBJ1-6, with 7 bases matching TRBD1. There are 16 residues in the CDR3. Germline V gene lookup returns CDR1 SGHRS and CDR2 YFSETQ. The junction had 7 bases not matched to a gene; V was cut back by 4 bases and J by 3 bases. CDR3 region: CASSRGQLDYNSPLHF. The CDR3 DNA reads as TGCGCCAGCAGCAGGGGACAGTTGGACTATAATTCACCCCTCCACTTT.

The V and J genes are TRBV7-2 and TRBJ1-1, with D unresolved. Germline V gene data show CDR1 as SGHTA and CDR2 as FQGNSA. The CDR3 extends over 15 amino acids. V lost 1 base and J 3 bases, leaving 12 bases between the germline ends. The CDR3 DNA is TGTGCCAGCAGCTTAGGAATGGGTATGGACACTGAAGCTTTCTTT. Protein sequence: CASSLGMGMDTEAFF.

The chain carries TRBV12-3 or TRBV12-4 and TRBJ2-7; 7 bases align to TRBD2. Trimming removed 3 bases from V and 3 bases from J; junction bases left unmatched: 5. The CDR3 contains 14 residues. CDR3 residues: CASSLIGLVYEQYF. CDR3 nucleotide sequence: TGTGCCAGCAGTTTGATAGGACTAGTCTACGAGCAGTACTTC.

The rearrangement joins TRBV12-3 or TRBV12-4 to TRBJ1-2, with 8 nucleotides matching TRBD1. V gave up 4 bases and J gave up 3 bases; unmatched junction bases: 13. The CDR3 is made up of 17 amino acids. CDR3 in amino acids: CASSSPPMDRVDYGYTF. The CDR3, as DNA: TGTGCCAGCAGTTCCCCTCCTATGGACAGGGTGGACTATGGCTACACCTTC.

This sequence joins TRBV10-1 and TRBJ2-2; D not certain. Germline assignment: CDR1 WNHNN and CDR2 SYGVQD (reference sequence). Trimming pared 0 bases from V and 6 bases from J, leaving 8 bases between. The CDR3 covers 14 residues. CDR3 region: CASSESRLAGELFF. The CDR3 nucleotides read TGCGCCAGCAGTGAGTCTCGCCTAGCCGGGGAGCTGTTTTTT.

The chain couples TRBV27 to TRBJ1-2, with D tentatively TRBD1 (6 bases). Germline values: CDR1 MNHEY, CDR2 SMNVEV (reference sequence). The V gene lost 2 bases and the J gene lost 7 bases, with 14 bases spanning the gap. There are 14 residues in the CDR3. The chain's CDR3 is CASSLQPGQLGYTF. The CDR3, as DNA: TGTGCCAGCAGTTTACAACCGGGACAACTTGGCTACACCTTC.

This clonotype showed up just a few times. This chain joins TRBV7-9 and TRBJ2-7; 10 positions agree with TRBD2. Per germline, CDR1 SEHNR and CDR2 FQNEAQ (reference sequence). With V trimmed by 5 bases and J by 1 base, 8 bases remained unmatched. This CDR3 has 16 amino acids. The CDR3 bases are TGTGCCAGCAGCGAATCAGTTAGCGGGGGGTCCTACGAGCAGTACTTC. Its translation is CASSESVSGGSYEQYF.

This clonotype was counted ten times or more. The chain couples TRBV4-3 to TRBJ2-5; 13 bases fit TRBD2. The CDR3 has 14 residues. V gave up 2 bases and J gave up 10 bases; unmatched junction bases: 4. Germline V gives CDR1 LGHNA, CDR2 YSLEER. CDR3 bases: TGCGCCAGCAGCCAACAACTAGCGGGGGGGGTCCAGTACTTC. Encoded protein: CASSQQLAGGVQYF.

As regards this clonotype: One end of the junction varies from germline; a read error may be responsible. The V gene is TRBV2, the J gene TRBJ1-6, with D possibly TRBD1 on 6 matching bases. This CDR3 region has 13 residues. Per germline, CDR1 SNHLY and CDR2 FYNNEI. CDR3 sequence reads: CASSTGYNSPPHF. DNA of the CDR3: TGTGCCAGCAGCACAGGGTATAATTCACCCCCCCACTTT. The variable domain in full, completed from reference TRBV2 and TRBJ1-6, reads EPEVTQTPSHQVTQMGQEVILRCVPISNHLYFYWYRQILGQKVEFLVSFYNNEISEKSEIFDDQFSVERPDGSNFTLKIRSTKLEDSAMYFCASSTGYNSPPHFGNGTRLTVT.

This clonotype has just a few counts. The chain couples TRBV4-3 to TRBJ2-7; possibly TRBD2 for D (6 bases). V was pared by 3 bases and J by 6 bases, with 21 bases between. Germline V CDR1 and CDR2: LGHNA, YSLEER. The CDR3 spans 16 residues. DNA of the CDR3: TGCGCCAGCAGCCAGGGACTCTACTGGAAAGGGTTCGAGCAGTACTTC. Its protein is CASSQGLYWKGFEQYF.